The rows below give T cell receptor beta chains drawn from one sample of a study of response to subunit inactivated influenza vaccine. TCRdb re-called the RT-PCR reads through MiXCR, storing one row per CDR3 protein. The repertoire has roughly 700,000 distinct CDR3 sequences, about 15% of them found once; the top ten carry 6% to 8%. This sample comprised PBMCs from blood, obtained around 15 days before vaccination. The source is a man aged 45-60 years who received an inactivated influenza vaccine. CDR3s include the opening cysteine and the closing phenylalanine or tryptophan. The D gene is left open where the match is weak. Clone sizes are given selectively: once, few, many, or a class where the clone is expanded.

clone size	J gene	D gene	V gene	CDR3 protein	CDR3 DNA
many	TRBJ1-1	-	TRBV7-2	CASSSGTEAFF	TGTGCCAGCAGCTCCGGGACTGAAGCTTTCTTT
many	TRBJ2-5	-	TRBV7-2	CASRYTGQETQYF	TGTGCCAGCAGATACACAGGGCAAGAGACCCAGTACTTC
many	TRBJ1-1	-	TRBV5-1	CASSLRHPMNTEAFF	TGCGCCAGCAGCTTGCGGCACCCCATGAACACTGAAGCTTTCTTT
many	TRBJ2-7	-	TRBV7-9	CASSFRSSYEQYF	TGTGCCAGCAGCTTTCGTTCCTCCTACGAGCAGTACTTC
-	TRBJ2-7	-	TRBV20-1	CSARERLTGTREQYF	TGCAGTGCTAGAGAACGTCTGACGGGGACTCGGGAGCAGTACTTC
-	TRBJ2-7	-	TRBV4-2	CASSQGTGTRTIYEQYF	TGTGCCAGCAGCCAAGGGACTGGAACCCGAACAATCTACGAGCAGTACTTC
-	TRBJ1-3	TRBD1	TRBV4-2	CASSQGMTGSSGNTIYF	TGTGCCAGCAGCCAAGGAATGACAGGGAGCTCTGGAAACACCATATATTTT
many	TRBJ2-5	TRBD2	TRBV27	CASSLLAGSETQYF	TGTGCCAGCAGTTTACTAGCGGGATCAGAGACCCAGTACTTC
few	TRBJ2-7	-	TRBV7-3	CASSLNPRNEQYF	TGTGCCAGCAGCTTAAATCCACGGAACGAGCAGTACTTC
many	TRBJ2-7	-	TRBV29-1	CSAERTPPGEQYF	TGCAGCGCCGAGAGGACCCCGCCGGGCGAGCAGTACTTC
few	TRBJ1-2	-	TRBV20-1	CSATGYQDPYGYTF	TGCAGTGCTACGGGGTACCAAGACCCATATGGCTACACCTTC
few	TRBJ2-5	TRBD1	TRBV14	CASSQFTGVETQYF	TGTGCCAGCAGCCAATTCACAGGGGTGGAGACCCAGTACTTC
many	TRBJ2-1	-	TRBV11-2	CASSRGGSYNEQFF	TGTGCCAGCAGTCGGGGTGGGTCCTACAATGAGCAGTTCTTC
many	TRBJ2-1	TRBD2	TRBV27	CASSPLGAGGRGEQFF	TGTGCCAGCAGTCCCCTCGGGGCGGGAGGACGGGGTGAGCAGTTCTTC
few	TRBJ1-5	TRBD1	TRBV5-1	CASRRGTGDQPQHF	TGCGCCAGCAGGCGTGGGACAGGGGATCAGCCCCAGCATTTT
few	TRBJ1-5	-	TRBV12-3/TRBV12-4	CASSFVAANQPQHF	TGTGCCAGCAGTTTTGTGGCAGCTAATCAGCCCCAGCATTTT
many	TRBJ2-2	-	TRBV5-1	CASRRRQASVDGELFF	TGCGCCAGCAGACGTCGACAGGCCTCGGTAGACGGGGAGCTGTTTTTT
-	TRBJ2-6	-	TRBV6-2/TRBV6-3	CASSYSTGDNSGANVLTF	TGTGCCAGCAGTTACTCGACAGGAGATAACTCTGGGGCCAACGTCCTGACTTTC
few	TRBJ1-2	TRBD1	TRBV12-3/TRBV12-4	CASSLGTGTYGYTF	TGTGCCAGCAGTTTAGGGACAGGGACCTATGGCTACACCTTC
-	TRBJ2-1	-	TRBV6-5	CASSYFGGGRLDEQFF	TGTGCCAGCAGTTACTTCGGTGGGGGCCGACTCGATGAGCAGTTCTTC
-	TRBJ2-7	-	TRBV10-3	CAIKRGDYEQYF	TGTGCCATCAAAAGGGGGGACTACGAGCAGTACTTC
few	TRBJ2-7	TRBD1	TRBV12-3/TRBV12-4	CASTLTGGHYEQYF	TGTGCCAGCACTCTCACAGGGGGTCACTACGAGCAGTACTTC